Below are 8 T cell receptor beta chains sequenced from a single sample in a study of blood T cell repertoires in COVID-19. Here immunoSEQ multiplex PCR was the method, and the copy in TCRdb shows in-frame clones only, minus some. The table lists 200,000 to 250,000 clones, approximately 82% of them singletons. Material: PBMCs or T cells enriched from blood (not recorded which). Receptors originate from a man in his forties who had recovered from COVID-19.

The V gene is TRBV9, the J gene TRBJ1-2; D remains ambiguous. The V and J ends lost 0 bases and 7 bases respectively, with 13 bases between them. CDR3 length equals 14 residues. Germline CDR1 reads SGDLS; CDR2 reads YYNGEE. CDR3 nucleotide sequence: TGTGCCAGCAGCGTAGCTGACGGGGTAGGTGGCTACACCTTC. Translated: CASSVADGVGGYTF. Variable domain in full (rest from reference TRBV9 and TRBJ1-2): DSGVTQTPKHLITATGQRVTLRCSPRSGDLSVYWYQQSLDQGLQFLIQYYNGEERAKGNILERFSAQQFPDLHSELNLSSLELGDSALYFCASSVADGVGGYTFGSGTRLTVV.

The V gene is TRBV5-4, the J gene TRBJ2-3, with a tentative D call TRBD2 (5 bases). Trimming pared 0 bases from V and 4 bases from J, leaving 6 bases between. CDR3 length: 13 residues. Germline CDR1 and CDR2: SGHNT and YYREEE (reference sequence). In DNA form, the CDR3 reads TGTGCCAGCAGCTTGGCGGGATCAGATACGCAGTATTTT. Amino acid sequence: CASSLAGSDTQYF. Full variable domain (rest looked up from reference TRBV5-4 and TRBJ2-3): ETGVTQSPTHLIKTRGQQVTLRCSSQSGHNTVSWYQQALGQGPQFIFQYYREEENGRGNFPPRFSGLQFPNYSSELNVNALELDDSALYLCASSLAGSDTQYFGPGTRLTVL.

The V and J genes are TRBV15 and TRBJ2-2, with D possibly being TRBD2 (6 bases). The CDR3 consists of 14 residues. V lost 7 bases, J lost 4 bases, and 13 bases lay in between. Per the germline V gene, CDR1 is LNHNV and CDR2 is YYDKDF (reference sequence). CDR3 in amino acids: CATKTGGGTGELFF. The CDR3 bases are TGTGCCACCAAGACCGGGGGAGGCACCGGGGAGCTGTTTTTT.

The chain combines TRBV30 with TRBJ1-1; no reliable D call. V shed 3 bases and J shed 1 base, with 9 bases lying between them. CDR3 size: 13 residues. Per the germline V gene, CDR1 is GTSNPN and CDR2 is SVGIG (reference sequence). In DNA form, the CDR3 reads TGTGCCTGGAGACCGCAACAGAACACTGAAGCTTTCTTT. It yields the protein CAWRPQQNTEAFF.

The rearrangement joins TRBV5-1 to TRBJ1-2; no clear D. Trimming took 2 bases from V and 8 from J, leaving 19 bases between them. Germline V gene sequence: CDR1 SGHRS, CDR2 YFSETQ. The CDR3 length is 15 residues. The CDR3 spells CASSFDGSRREGYTF. The CDR3 DNA reads TGCGCCAGCAGCTTCGACGGGTCCCGGCGGGAAGGCTACACCTTC.

The chain employs TRBV19 and TRBJ2-7; 10 nucleotides align to TRBD1. V shed 5 bases, J shed 4 bases, and the junction held 8 bases outside the gene matches. Germline lookup yields CDR1 LNHDA and CDR2 SQIVND (reference sequence). This CDR3 spans 15 amino acids. The CDR3 protein is CASSRNLGQGYEQYF. The CDR3 bases are TGTGCCAGTAGTCGAAACCTGGGACAGGGGTACGAGCAGTACTTC.

The chain has TRBV9 and TRBJ1-3, with D possibly matching TRBD1 (6 bases). The CDR3 runs 15 residues. Germline loops: CDR1 SGDLS, CDR2 YYNGEE. V was shortened by 3 bases and J by 0 bases, with 10 bases between the two germline ends. The CDR3 loop is CASSARGASGNTIYF. The CDR3 nucleotides are TGTGCCAGCAGCGCGCGGGGGGCCTCTGGAAACACCATATATTTT.

The rearrangement uses TRBV11-2 and TRBJ1-1; no clear D gene. Deletions cut 2 bases from V and 1 base from J, with 5 bases between. The CDR3 spans 13 residues. Germline lookup yields CDR1 SGHAT and CDR2 FQNNGV. CDR3: CASSLQWNTEAFF. The CDR3 DNA sequence: TGTGCCAGCAGCTTACAGTGGAACACTGAAGCTTTCTTT.